This passage covers 8 T cell receptor beta chains from one sample sequenced in a study of cytomegalovirus exposure and HLA in healthy donors. Primers for the PCR totalled 60 Vbeta and 13 Jbeta. Here immunoSEQ multiplex PCR was the method, and the copy in TCRdb shows in-frame clones only, minus some. The sample includes over 100,000 clones, about 70% seen only once; the top ten take roughly 0.92%. The sequenced sample was PBMCs. These receptors were collected from a woman in her thirties in good health and CMV-seronegative.

CDR3 in amino acids: CASRLQGGIDNQPQHF. The CDR3 coding sequence is TGTGCCAGTAGACTACAGGGGGGTATTGACAATCAGCCCCAGCATTTT. The V gene is TRBV19, the J gene TRBJ1-5, with 8 bases aligning to TRBD1. CDR1 and CDR2 (germline): LNHDA, SQIVND (reference sequence). V trimming: 6 bases; J trimming: 3 bases; junction bases outside the gene matches: 10. The CDR3 extends over 16 amino acids.

The chain recombines TRBV29-1 with TRBJ1-2, with 7 bases that match TRBD1. V lost 5 bases, J lost 2 bases, and 8 bases stayed unmatched. Looked up from germline, CDR1 is SQVTM and CDR2 is ANQGSEA. The CDR3 spans 14 residues. This CDR3 is CSVPEQGPNYGYTF. The CDR3 DNA follows: TGCAGCGTTCCAGAACAGGGGCCCAACTATGGCTACACCTTC.

J is TRBJ2-7 and V is TRBV9; 10 bases line up with TRBD1. The CDR3 extends over 15 amino acids. Trimming took 0 bases from V and 3 from J; bases not matched to a gene: 3. Germline V CDR1 and CDR2: SGDLS, YYNGEE. The CDR3 loop reads CASSVGQGALYEQYF. For the CDR3, the DNA is TGTGCCAGCAGCGTAGGACAGGGGGCTCTCTACGAGCAGTACTTC. Filled out from reference TRBV9 and TRBJ2-7, the complete variable domain reads DSGVTQTPKHLITATGQRVTLRCSPRSGDLSVYWYQQSLDQGLQFLIQYYNGEERAKGNILERFSAQQFPDLHSELNLSSLELGDSALYFCASSVGQGALYEQYFGPGTRLTVT.

V gene TRBV7-2 combines with J gene TRBJ2-7; 9 nucleotides line up with TRBD2. The CDR3 runs 16 residues. Looked up from germline, CDR1 is SGHTA and CDR2 is FQGNSA. The junction had 8 bases not matched to a gene; V was cut back by 1 base and J by 4 bases. Here the CDR3 DNA reads TGTGCCAGCAGCTTAGTTGGGGGGGGACTAGCTTACGAGCAGTACTTC. As protein: CASSLVGGGLAYEQYF.

Concerning this clone: The sample has other DNA sequences that encode this CDR3 too. CDR3 sequence: CASSSRLAGGGEQFF. In DNA form, the CDR3 reads TGTGCCAGCAGCTCCCGACTAGCGGGGGGTGGTGAGCAGTTCTTC. The chain joins TRBV7-9 to TRBJ2-1, with TRBD2 identical over 13 bases. The length of the CDR3 is 15 residues. Trimming at V came to 4 bases and at J to 9 bases, leaving 6 bases not matched to a gene. The germline CDR1 and CDR2 sequences are SEHNR and FQNEAQ (reference sequence).

V gene TRBV30 combines with J gene TRBJ1-2; unclear D gene. The CDR3 loop spans 13 amino acids. The V end lost 4 bases, the J end lost 4 bases, and 13 bases lay between the germline ends. CDR1 is GTSNPN, CDR2 SVGIG, per germline (reference sequence). The CDR3 DNA sequence: TGTGCCTGGAAACCACAGCCTGGCTATGGCTACACCTTC. Encoded protein: CAWKPQPGYGYTF.

Here the CDR3 reads CASSPRLAGTQETQYF. The CDR3 DNA follows: TGTGCCAGCAGCCCCAGACTAGCGGGGACCCAAGAGACCCAGTACTTC. The chain employs TRBV6-6 and TRBJ2-5; 11 bases match TRBD2. The length of the CDR3 is 16 residues. V was pared by 6 bases and J by 1 base, with 7 bases of the junction left unmatched. Germline CDR1 is MNHNY and CDR2 is SVGAGI (reference sequence).

This chain connects TRBV7-9 to TRBJ2-1; perhaps TRBD1 as D (6 bases). Trimming shortened V by 4 bases and J by 15 bases, and 16 bases separated the two germline ends. The CDR3 consists of 12 residues. CDR1 is SEHNR and CDR2 is FQNEAQ in the germline V gene (reference sequence). CDR3 sequence (DNA): TGTGCCAGCAGCTCGACCAATGCACAGGGGTTCTTC. Encoded protein: CASSSTNAQGFF.